The rows below give T cell receptor beta chains drawn from one sample of a study of T cell changes during pregnancy in multiple sclerosis. The method was immunoSEQ multiplex PCR; TCRdb's version includes in-frame clones alone and lacks a portion of them. This repertoire shows under 70,000 clones, 85% to 95% found once; its top ten account for roughly 2%. The source material was peripheral blood, sampled in the third trimester of pregnancy. These receptors were taken from a female donor in good health, enrolled as a control in a pregnancy study. Each CDR3 is given with its conserved first and last residue. The D gene is left open where the match is weak. Expanded clones are given a class, and other clones once, few, many or no size at all.

.,TRBJ1-1,TRBD1,TRBV7-9,TGTGCCAGCAGTTCGACAGGGGGTGAAGCTTTCTTT,CASSSTGGEAFF
.,TRBJ1-6,TRBD1,TRBV18,TGTGCCAGCTCACCAGGGTCCGGACAGGCAACAACGTCCCTCCACTTT,CASSPGSGQATTSLHF
.,TRBJ1-1,.,TRBV7-9,TGTGCCAGCAGCTTACACTCGAGGGTTGAAGCTTTCTTT,CASSLHSRVEAFF
.,TRBJ1-4,.,TRBV28,TGTGCCAGCAGTTTGGAGGTTCCTAATGAAAAACTGTTTTTT,CASSLEVPNEKLFF
.,TRBJ2-5,TRBD2,TRBV30,TGTGCCTGGAGTACCCAGAGCGGGGGGGGTGGTCAAGAGACCCAGTACTTC,CAWSTQSGGGGQETQYF
.,TRBJ2-7,TRBD2,TRBV7-9,TGTGCCAGCAGCTTAGCACTAGCGCCGTACGAGCAGTACTTC,CASSLALAPYEQYF
.,TRBJ2-1,.,TRBV4-1,TGCGCCAGCAGCCAAGATGTAATAGCGGCCTACAATGAGCAGTTCTTC,CASSQDVIAAYNEQFF
.,TRBJ2-7,TRBD2,TRBV5-1,TGCGCCAGCAGCTTGCGGGGGGATTCCTACGAGCAGTACTTC,CASSLRGDSYEQYF
.,TRBJ1-2,TRBD1,TRBV18,TGTGCCAGCTCCGGAGAGGACAGGTCCTACTATGGCTACACCTTC,CASSGEDRSYYGYTF
.,TRBJ1-5,.,TRBV27,TGTGCCAGCAGCTTAAGGGGAAGCAATCAGCCCCAGCATTTT,CASSLRGSNQPQHF
once,TRBJ2-7,TRBD1,TRBV5-1,TGCGCCAGCAGCACCCGGACAGGGGACGAGCAGTACTTC,CASSTRTGDEQYF
.,TRBJ1-2,TRBD1,TRBV5-1,TGCGCCAGCAGCTTGGGGCAGGGGGCAGATGGCTACACCTTC,CASSLGQGADGYTF
few,TRBJ1-1,TRBD1,TRBV6-5,TGTGCCACCCAAGAGTACAGGGGGACCACTGAAGCTTTCTTT,CATQEYRGTTEAFF
.,TRBJ2-3,.,TRBV19,TGTGCCTCTGCCGGAGTGGCCGCGCCCACAGATACGCAGTATTTT,CASAGVAAPTDTQYF
.,TRBJ2-7,TRBD2,TRBV2,TGTGCCAGCAGTCCCACGCAGCCGGGACTAGCGGGAAGTCTGTACGAGCAGTACTTC,CASSPTQPGLAGSLYEQYF
.,TRBJ2-5,TRBD1,TRBV7-9,TGTGCCAGCAGCCCCGGGACAGGGGGTCAAGAGACCCAGTACTTC,CASSPGTGGQETQYF
.,TRBJ2-5,.,TRBV5-5,TGTGCCAGCAGCTTGTTCGGACAGCCTCTAGAGACCCAGTACTTC,CASSLFGQPLETQYF
.,TRBJ2-1,TRBD1,TRBV28,TGTGCCAGCAGCCCCGGGGGGGCCGGGACAGGGGGTAATGAGCAGTTCTTC,CASSPGGAGTGGNEQFF
.,TRBJ1-2,TRBD1,TRBV4-1,TGCGCCAGCAGCCAAGAAGAAGGGGGCCTGGGTAACTATGGCTACACCTTC,CASSQEEGGLGNYGYTF
.,TRBJ2-2,TRBD1,TRBV6-6,TGTGCCAGCAGCAGACAGGGGGCAACCGGGGAGCTGTTTTTT,CASSRQGATGELFF
.,TRBJ1-6,.,TRBV7-3,TGTGCCAGCAGCCCCTCGGGGACTCGAAATTCACCCCTCCACTTT,CASSPSGTRNSPLHF
.,TRBJ1-2,TRBD1,TRBV10-3,TGTGCCATCAGTGAGACTCCTTTGGGACAGGTGTATGGCTACACCTTC,CAISETPLGQVYGYTF
.,TRBJ2-5,TRBD1,TRBV30,TGTGCTGCGGGACAGGACATGGAGCAGTACTTC,CAAGQDMEQYF
.,TRBJ2-7,TRBD1,TRBV28,TGTGCCAGCAGTTTACCCACAGGGGTCGAGCAGTACTTC,CASSLPTGVEQYF
.,TRBJ2-7,TRBD1,TRBV19,TGTGCCAGTACAGGGACAGGGGGCTACGAGCAGTACTTC,CASTGTGGYEQYF
.,TRBJ2-2,TRBD1,TRBV19,TGTGCCAGTAGTATAGACACCCCCGGGACAGTCCACCCCGGCACCGGGGAGCTGTTTTTT,CASSIDTPGTVHPGTGELFF
once,TRBJ2-1,TRBD2,TRBV6-5,TGTGCCAGCAGTTACTCGGCTAGCGGGGCCTACAATGAGCAGTTCTTC,CASSYSASGAYNEQFF
.,TRBJ2-2,TRBD2,TRBV5-1,TGCGCCAGCAGCTTCCCTGGGGGACCCGCGGGGGTACTCACCGGGGAGCTGTTTTTT,CASSFPGGPAGVLTGELFF
.,TRBJ2-2,.,TRBV7-2,TGTGCCAGCAGCTTAGCCCTTACTAGTATGGCCGGGGAGCTGTTTTTT,CASSLALTSMAGELFF
.,TRBJ2-2,.,TRBV7-7,TGTGCTAGCAGCTTAGCGCTAGGTCCCGGGGAGCTGTTTTTT,CASSLALGPGELFF
.,TRBJ2-1,TRBD2,TRBV6-5,TGTGCCAGCAGTTACAGCCACACTAGCGTGGGGGGGCAGTTCTTC,CASSYSHTSVGGQFF
.,TRBJ1-5,TRBD1,TRBV18,TGTGCCAGCTCACCACCGGGGACAGGGAAGGGGCAGCCCCAGCATTTT,CASSPPGTGKGQPQHF
.,TRBJ1-4,TRBD1,TRBV28,TGTGCCAGCAGTGTAGCGACAGGGGCCGCATCCGAAAAACTGTTTTTT,CASSVATGAASEKLFF
.,TRBJ2-7,TRBD1,TRBV19,TGTGCCAGTAGTAAAGGGACAGGGGGCTCCTACGAGCAGTACTTC,CASSKGTGGSYEQYF
.,TRBJ2-3,TRBD1,TRBV10-3,TGTGCCATCAGCCGGACAGGCCAGACAGATACGCAGTATTTT,CAISRTGQTDTQYF
.,TRBJ2-2,.,TRBV15,TGTGCCACCAGCTTGCGGGACGGCGCGAACACCGGGGAGCTGTTTTTT,CATSLRDGANTGELFF
.,TRBJ2-5,TRBD2,TRBV2,TGTGCCAGCAGTTTTTCGGGACTAGTGACCCAGTACTTC,CASSFSGLVTQYF
.,TRBJ2-7,.,TRBV11-1,TGTGCCAGCACCTACGACGGGAGCTCCTACGAGCAGTACTTC,CASTYDGSSYEQYF
.,TRBJ2-3,TRBD2,TRBV7-3,TGTGCCAGCAGCTTAACGCTAGCGGGGGTAGATACGCAGTATTTT,CASSLTLAGVDTQYF
.,TRBJ2-2,.,TRBV15,TGTGCCACCAGCGTGCCGGGAGACACCGGGGAGCTGTTTTTT,CATSVPGDTGELFF
.,TRBJ2-7,TRBD2,TRBV4-1,TGCGCCAGCAGCCAGGCCCAGACTAGCGGGGTCTACGAGCAGTACTTC,CASSQAQTSGVYEQYF
many,TRBJ1-2,.,TRBV6-1,TGTGCCAGCCAAAGTACTTCCGACAGTATGAATGGCTACACCTTC,CASQSTSDSMNGYTF
.,TRBJ1-1,TRBD1,TRBV10-3,TGTGCCATCAAAAAACAGGGGCGGGACACTGAAGCTTTCTTT,CAIKKQGRDTEAFF
.,TRBJ2-1,.,TRBV7-9,TGTGCCAGCAGCTCCCTCCCTAGCTCTTCCTACAATGAGCAGTTCTTC,CASSSLPSSSYNEQFF
.,TRBJ1-2,.,TRBV7-2,TGTGCCAGCAGCACCCGGAACACAGGGCACTGTTACTTC,CASSTRNTGHCYF
.,TRBJ1-2,.,TRBV6-1,TGTGCCAGCAGTGAAGGATGGGGGGGGGACGCCCCCTATGGCTACACCTTC,CASSEGWGGDAPYGYTF
.,TRBJ2-3,TRBD2,TRBV28,TGTGCCAGCAGCCTAGCGGGAGTAGAGACAGATACGCAGTATTTT,CASSLAGVETDTQYF
.,TRBJ2-5,TRBD2,TRBV2,TGTGCCAGCAGTGCTCGGGGGGAAGAGACCCAGTACTTC,CASSARGEETQYF
.,TRBJ1-5,.,TRBV29-1,TGCAGCGCGACAACGGGAAGCCGTCGAGAGCAGCCCCAGCATTTT,CSATTGSRREQPQHF
.,TRBJ2-1,TRBD2,TRBV30,TGTGCCTGGAGTGCCAGAATCGGACTAGACCTTGTTGAGCAGTTCTTC,CAWSARIGLDLVEQFF
.,TRBJ1-6,.,TRBV10-1,TGCGCCAGCAGTGAAGCAGGGCCTAATTCACCCCTCCACTTT,CASSEAGPNSPLHF
.,TRBJ1-2,.,TRBV9,TGTGCCAGCAGCGTAACAGGGTCCTACGGCTACACCTTC,CASSVTGSYGYTF
.,TRBJ2-3,.,TRBV6-5,TGTGCCAGCAGGGCTGAAACGAGGCGCACAGATACGCAGTATTTT,CASRAETRRTDTQYF
.,TRBJ2-7,.,TRBV7-2,TGTGCCAGCAGCTTCGAATTCTTTACCGGGTGGGAGCAGTACTTC,CASSFEFFTGWEQYF